The 6 T cell receptor beta chains below come from one sample, sequenced in a study of beta chain features in type 1 diabetes. Reverse transcribing all isolated RNA meant expressed TCRB transcripts were sequenced. Using immunoSEQ multiplex PCR, the repertoire was profiled, and TCRdb retains in-frame clones only, with some absent. In the table there are about 620,000 clones, less than 20% of which are singletons. The sequenced sample was naive CD4+ T cells from blood. The receptors originated from a man aged 18 to 29 in good health.

There are a few counts of this clone. The V and J genes are TRBV11-2 and TRBJ2-5; D remains ambiguous. Germline V gives CDR1 SGHAT, CDR2 FQNNGV. V dropped 8 bases and J dropped 1 base, with 14 bases sitting between them. The CDR3 spans 14 residues. CDR3 in amino acids: CASRALGSQETQYF. The DNA for the CDR3 is TGTGCCAGCCGAGCTTTAGGTTCCCAAGAGACCCAGTACTTC.

The chain uses TRBV6-5 and TRBJ2-3; TRBD2 might be the D (6 bases). The CDR3 length is 16 residues. Trimming left V 1 base short and J 5 bases short, with 16 bases between. In germline, CDR1 is MNHEY, CDR2 SVGAGI. The DNA of the CDR3 is TGTGCCAGCAGTTACTGGAGGGGCCCCAGAAAAGATACGCAGTATTTT. Protein sequence: CASSYWRGPRKDTQYF.

The V and J genes are TRBV5-1 and TRBJ2-3; 9 bases are a match to TRBD1. The CDR3 consists of 16 residues. The trim removed 4 bases at V and 1 base at J, leaving 7 bases unmatched. Germline lookup yields CDR1 SGHRS and CDR2 YFSETQ. The CDR3 coding sequence is TGCGCCAGCAGCCTACTTACAGGGGGCGGCACAGATACGCAGTATTTT. Translated, it gives CASSLLTGGGTDTQYF.

This chain joins TRBV2 and TRBJ1-2; D unresolved. This CDR3 region has 13 residues. V lost 6 bases, J lost 7 bases, and 15 bases lay in between. Germline lookup yields CDR1 SNHLY and CDR2 FYNNEI. CDR3: CASSPTSPSGYTF. The CDR3 bases are TGTGCCAGCAGCCCCACCTCACCAAGTGGCTACACCTTC.

This sequence joins TRBV7-2 and TRBJ2-5, with 7 bases lining up with TRBD2. Germline V gene lookup returns CDR1 SGHTA and CDR2 FQGNSA. The CDR3 runs 14 residues. V lost 5 bases and J lost 2; bases outside the gene matches: 5. CDR3 region: CASSPPGGQETQYF. CDR3 sequence (DNA): TGTGCCAGCAGCCCACCGGGGGGTCAAGAGACCCAGTACTTC.

In its sample, this clone was seen a few times. V is TRBV29-1 and J is TRBJ2-5, with unresolved D. In germline, CDR1 is SQVTM, CDR2 ANQGSEA. Trimming left V 7 bases short and J 0 bases short, with 15 bases between. There are 14 residues in the CDR3. The CDR3 region has the DNA TGCAGCGGCATGGGCAGGCTATACCAAGAGACCCAGTACTTC. This translates into CSGMGRLYQETQYF.